These T cell receptor beta chains were read from a single sample in a study of response to subunit inactivated influenza vaccine. Each CDR3 protein is one row after TCRdb ran MiXCR on the RT-PCR reads. In the table there are around 480,000 distinct CDR3 sequences, about 15% of which are singletons. Specimen: CD4+ T cells sorted from PBMCs, collected less than 30 months after vaccination. Receptor source: a man between 50 and 70 years old who received an inactivated influenza vaccine. Each CDR3 is given with its conserved first and last residue. The D gene is left open where the match is weak.

v_call,j_call,d_call,cdr3_aa
TRBV27,TRBJ2-1,TRBD2,CASSPPGLAGNEQFF
TRBV12-3/TRBV12-4,TRBJ1-6,.,CASSLGEGVGSPLHF
TRBV6-2/TRBV6-3,TRBJ2-1,.,CASTRDGWNEQFF
TRBV5-1,TRBJ2-3,.,CASSWTRGDTQYF
TRBV3-1,TRBJ1-5,.,CASAPAGNGPQHF
TRBV5-1,TRBJ2-2,.,CASSQDPGNTGELFF
TRBV11-1,TRBJ2-7,.,CASSLGARSYEQYF
TRBV24-1,TRBJ2-1,TRBD2,CATSSPFTSGKSSYNEQFF
TRBV11-2,TRBJ2-3,.,CASSPSKSWRPGGGDTQYF
TRBV4-3,TRBJ2-5,.,CASSRLEGETQYF
TRBV20-1,TRBJ1-4,.,CSANFLVSGLNGKLFF
TRBV10-3,TRBJ1-1,.,CAISDHSQLEAFF
TRBV29-1,TRBJ2-2,.,CSGGHLNTGELFF
TRBV7-9,TRBJ2-5,.,CASSGMGARGRETQYF
TRBV15,TRBJ2-5,TRBD2,CATSRDPAGGQETQYF
TRBV12-3/TRBV12-4,TRBJ1-1,.,CASSLVEGTAFF
TRBV29-1,TRBJ2-2,.,CSALRVTNTGELFF
TRBV6-1,TRBJ1-4,.,CASRSRVTNEKLFF
TRBV5-6,TRBJ2-2,TRBD1,CASSRDRTLNTGELFF
TRBV12-3/TRBV12-4,TRBJ2-2,TRBD2,CASSLSGRAVGELFF
TRBV12-3/TRBV12-4,TRBJ2-2,.,CASSFRAANTGELFF
TRBV7-8,TRBJ2-1,TRBD1,CASSVTGQGANEQFF
TRBV6-1,TRBJ2-3,TRBD1,CASSGSQGAVLF
TRBV6-2/TRBV6-3,TRBJ2-7,.,CASSNPPLYEQYF
TRBV20-1,TRBJ2-3,.,CSARDLSIATSTDTQYF
TRBV7-2,TRBJ2-3,.,CASSLVSPRSDTQYF
TRBV20-1,TRBJ2-7,TRBD2,CSASERSGGSEQYF
TRBV5-1,TRBJ2-5,.,CASSLGVTVIQETQYF
TRBV12-3/TRBV12-4,TRBJ1-1,.,CASSSPGAHTEAFF
TRBV20-1,TRBJ1-5,TRBD1,CSAGLGQMNQPQHF
TRBV12-3/TRBV12-4,TRBJ1-2,TRBD1,CASGLWDSPNYGYTF
TRBV10-1,TRBJ2-3,TRBD2,CASSESLGGTDTQYF
TRBV11-3,TRBJ2-1,.,CASSPSAGGRYNEQFF
TRBV20-1,TRBJ2-7,.,CSARVGRGYEQYF
TRBV4-1,TRBJ1-2,TRBD1,CASSQGPGQGRGYTF
TRBV12-3/TRBV12-4,TRBJ2-5,TRBD1,CASKSRRGREETQYF
TRBV10-3,TRBJ2-5,TRBD2,CAISVGGSGAQETQYF
TRBV15,TRBJ2-1,.,CATSRESTNYNEQFF
TRBV5-1,TRBJ2-2,TRBD2,CASSLALRTSGTGELFF
TRBV20-1,TRBJ1-6,TRBD1,CSAWTGGNNSPLHF
TRBV15,TRBJ2-5,TRBD1,CATSRQRTGGQETQYF
TRBV5-1,TRBJ2-1,.,CASSLNSGRTNEQFF
TRBV20-1,TRBJ1-1,.,CSAAFILNTEAFF
TRBV5-1,TRBJ2-3,.,CASGAEGTDTQYF
TRBV6-5,TRBJ2-5,.,CASSYIGSGSRKETQYF
TRBV6-2/TRBV6-3,TRBJ2-2,TRBD2,CASSLAGTRTGELFF
TRBV7-2,TRBJ1-1,.,CASSLGLGKTEAFF
TRBV3-1,TRBJ2-2,TRBD2,CASSQEGLAGVYTGELFF
TRBV4-1,TRBJ2-7,TRBD2,CASSQFAGGSRYEQYF
TRBV28,TRBJ2-2,.,CASNEAGLIGELFF
TRBV25-1,TRBJ2-5,TRBD1,CASSEWTGGEETQYF